The T cell receptor (beta chain) described here comes from a study of blood T cell repertoires in COVID-19. Turning to the study itself: Acute-phase and convalescent COVID-19 samples originated in the United States, Italy and Spain.

This CDR3 comprises 15 residues. Per the germline V gene, CDR1 is SEHNR and CDR2 is FQNEAQ (reference sequence). V dropped 5 bases and J dropped 8; count of bases not matched to a gene: 12. Those who participated ranged in age from roughly 18 to 90 years and resided in 24 US areas. Recovery meant two consecutive negative NP/OP PCR tests, professional clearance, or resolved symptoms. Original analysis: The assay estimated nucleated cells by amplifying reference gene primers. The method was immunoSEQ multiplex PCR; TCRdb's version includes in-frame clones alone and lacks a portion of them. Clone size and the V and J calls come from that table; the DNA yielded D and trimming. The top ten clones hold 10% to 15% of a sample with under 200,000 clones, roughly 84% of them seen once.

The sequenced material came from PBMCs or T cells enriched from blood (not recorded which). The receptor was derived from a woman in her sixties who had recovered from COVID-19. The chain employs TRBV7-9 and TRBJ1-3; the match to TRBD1 covers 7 bases. The CDR3 bases are TGTGCCAGCAGCACAGACAGGGAAAGTGGGGACACCATATATTTT. Translated: CASSTDRESGDTIYF. Filled out from reference TRBV7-9 and TRBJ1-3, the complete variable domain reads DTGVSQNPRHKITKRGQNVTFRCDPISEHNRLYWYRQTLGQGPEFLTYFQNEAQLEKSRLLSDRFSAERPKGSFSTLEIQRTEQGDSAMYLCASSTDRESGDTIYFGEGSWLTVV.